Below, 5 T cell receptor beta chains from the same sample are listed, as sequenced in a study of blood T cell repertoires in COVID-19. Profiling relied on immunoSEQ multiplex PCR, and the TCRdb table lists in-frame clones only, not all of them. In the table there are 60,000 or so clones, 74% of which are singletons. The sample comprised peripheral blood. The receptors originated from a woman aged 80 or over with acute or convalescent COVID-19.

This clone was picked up a small number of times. The V call is TRBV24-1, the J call TRBJ2-1, with a possible D match to TRBD2 (6 bases). Germline V gene lookup returns CDR1 KGHDR and CDR2 SFDVKD. This CDR3 has 12 residues. With 4 bases removed from V and 6 bases from J, the gap between germline ends came to 6 bases. CDR3 amino acids: CATSETSNEQFF. The DNA of the CDR3 is TGTGCCACCAGTGAGACTAGCAATGAGCAGTTCTTC.

This clone was counted once. This chain links TRBV9 with TRBJ1-1; perhaps TRBD1 as D (5 bases). CDR1 is SGDLS and CDR2 is YYNGEE in the germline V gene. CDR3 length: 14 residues. Trimming stripped 2 bases from V and 6 bases from J, with 14 bases between. The CDR3 region has the DNA TGTGCCAGCAGCGTCGGAGGGGTATTGCCTGAAGCTTTCTTT. Translated: CASSVGGVLPEAFF.

The chain is built from TRBV10-3 and TRBJ1-5; D gene ambiguous. Trimming removed 6 bases from V and 3 bases from J, with 18 bases in between. The germline gives CDR1 ENHRY, CDR2 SYGVKD. The CDR3 runs to 16 residues. The CDR3 DNA sequence: TGTGCCATCAGCGAATCCCTCACAGAGTCCAATCAGCCCCAGCATTTT. It translates to CAISESLTESNQPQHF.

This clone was observed a single time. The chain is built from TRBV29-1 and TRBJ2-5; 9 bases match TRBD1. The length of the CDR3 is 14 residues. Germline V gene sequence: CDR1 SQVTM, CDR2 ANQGSEA. V lost 6 bases and J lost 1; bases outside the gene matches: 6. CDR3 bases: TGCAGCGTCGCCGGGACAGGGCTCCAAGAGACCCAGTACTTC. Its translation is CSVAGTGLQETQYF. Full variable domain (outside the CDR3, taken from reference TRBV29-1 and TRBJ2-5): SAVISQKPSRDICQRGTSLTIQCQVDSQVTMMFWYRQQPGQSLTLIATANQGSEATYESGFVIDKFPISRPNLTFSTLTVSNMSPEDSSIYLCSVAGTGLQETQYFGPGTRLLVL.

This CDR3 is CSASIAGIRVDTQYF. In DNA form, the CDR3 reads TGCAGTGCTAGTATAGCGGGAATAAGGGTAGATACGCAGTATTTT. The V gene is TRBV20-1, the J gene TRBJ2-3, with TRBD2 matching over 8 bases. Germline-derived CDR1 and CDR2 are DFQATT and SNEGSKA (reference sequence). V lost 3 bases to trimming and J lost 5 bases; unmatched junction nucleotides: 10. CDR3 length: 15 amino acids.